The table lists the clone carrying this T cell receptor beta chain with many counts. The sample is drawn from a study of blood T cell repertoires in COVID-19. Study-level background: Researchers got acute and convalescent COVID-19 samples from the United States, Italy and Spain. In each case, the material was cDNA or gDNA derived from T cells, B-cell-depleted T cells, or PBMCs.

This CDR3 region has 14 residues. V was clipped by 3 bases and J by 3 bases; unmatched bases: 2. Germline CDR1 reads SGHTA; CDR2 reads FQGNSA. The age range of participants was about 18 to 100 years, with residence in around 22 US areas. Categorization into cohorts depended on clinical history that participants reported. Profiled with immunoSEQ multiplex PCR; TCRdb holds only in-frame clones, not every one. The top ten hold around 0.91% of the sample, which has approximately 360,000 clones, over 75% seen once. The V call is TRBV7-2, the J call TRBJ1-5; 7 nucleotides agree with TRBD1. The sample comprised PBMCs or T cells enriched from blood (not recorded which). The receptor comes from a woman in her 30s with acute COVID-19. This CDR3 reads CASSFGTVNQPQHF. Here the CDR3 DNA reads TGTGCCAGCAGCTTCGGGACAGTCAATCAGCCCCAGCATTTT.